This T cell receptor beta chain was retrieved from a study of cytomegalovirus exposure and HLA in healthy donors. This CDR3 spans 14 amino acids. The study ran its PCR with 60 Vbeta and 13 Jbeta primers. Assay used: immunoSEQ multiplex PCR; TCRdb lists only in-frame clones, some missing. The sample lists 150,000 to 200,000 clones, roughly 84% occurring once. The receptor's source is a boy aged 5-17 years in good health and CMV-seronegative. Sequencing was done on a sample of PBMCs. V usage is TRBV21-1 and J usage is TRBJ1-1; TRBD1, the D gene given by the table, was not confirmed from the DNA. TRBV21-1 is a pseudogene locus. The CDR3 sequence: CASGTRTVHTEAFF. DNA of the CDR3: TGTGCCAGCGGAACTCGGACAGTCCACACTGAAGCTTTCTTT.